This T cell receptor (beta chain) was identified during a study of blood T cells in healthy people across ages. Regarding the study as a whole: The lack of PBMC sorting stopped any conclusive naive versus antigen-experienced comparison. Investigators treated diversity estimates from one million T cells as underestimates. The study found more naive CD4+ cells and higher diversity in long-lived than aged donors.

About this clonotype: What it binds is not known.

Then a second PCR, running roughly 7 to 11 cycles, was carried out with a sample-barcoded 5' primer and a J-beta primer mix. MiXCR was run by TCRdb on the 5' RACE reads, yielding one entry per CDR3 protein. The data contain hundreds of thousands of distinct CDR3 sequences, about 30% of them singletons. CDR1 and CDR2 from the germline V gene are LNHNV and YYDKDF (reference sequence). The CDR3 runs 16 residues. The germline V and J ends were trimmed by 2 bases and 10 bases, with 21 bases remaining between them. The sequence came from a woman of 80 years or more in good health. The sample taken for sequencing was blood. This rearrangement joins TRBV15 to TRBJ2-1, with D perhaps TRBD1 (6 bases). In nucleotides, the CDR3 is TGTGCCACCAGCAGAAGGACCGGACAGACCAAGGGGGAGCAGTTCTTC. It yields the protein CATSRRTGQTKGEQFF.